This TCR beta chain was sequenced in a study of early T cells in non-severe SARS-CoV-2 infection. MiXCR, applied by TCRdb to the 5' RACE reads, yields one record per CDR3 protein. Of approximately 73,000 distinct CDR3 sequences in the sample, around 13% were seen once. Germline assignment: CDR1 LGHNT and CDR2 FRNRAP. Deletions cut 1 base from V and 9 bases from J, with 13 bases between. This CDR3 spans 13 amino acids. The sample holds many counts of this clonotype. The TCR originated in an adult who was a healthcare worker with PCR-confirmed SARS-CoV-2 infection or an uninfected control (not recorded which). The genes are TRBV12-5 and TRBJ2-7, with D unresolved. Sequencing input: whole blood. The CDR3 loop reads CASGLGRGFGQYF. As DNA, the CDR3 is TGTGCTAGTGGTTTGGGTCGTGGGTTCGGGCAGTACTTC.